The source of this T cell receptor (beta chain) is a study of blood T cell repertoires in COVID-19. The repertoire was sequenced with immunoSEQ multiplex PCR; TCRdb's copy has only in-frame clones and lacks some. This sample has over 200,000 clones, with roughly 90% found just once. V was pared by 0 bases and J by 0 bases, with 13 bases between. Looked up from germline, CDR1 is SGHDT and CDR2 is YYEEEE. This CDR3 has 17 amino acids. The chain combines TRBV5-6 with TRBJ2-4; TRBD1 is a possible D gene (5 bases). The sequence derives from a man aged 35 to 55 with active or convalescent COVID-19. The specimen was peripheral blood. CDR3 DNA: TGTGCCAGCAGCTTGGCCGCCCAGGGAATAGCCAAAAACATTCAGTACTTC. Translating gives CASSLAAQGIAKNIQYF.